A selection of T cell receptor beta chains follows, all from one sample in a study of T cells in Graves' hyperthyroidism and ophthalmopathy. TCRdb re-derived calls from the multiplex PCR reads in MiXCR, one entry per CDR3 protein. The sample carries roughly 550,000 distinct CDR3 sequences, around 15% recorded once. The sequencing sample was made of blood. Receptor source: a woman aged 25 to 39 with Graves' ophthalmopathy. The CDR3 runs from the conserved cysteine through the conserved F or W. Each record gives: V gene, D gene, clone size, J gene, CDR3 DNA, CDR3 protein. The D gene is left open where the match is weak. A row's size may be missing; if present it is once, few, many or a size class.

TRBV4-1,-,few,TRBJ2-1,TGCGCCAGCAGCCAAGCCCCGGTGGACAATGAGCAGTTCTTC,CASSQAPVDNEQFF
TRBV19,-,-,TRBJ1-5,TGTGCCAGTAGTATAGGTCCGGGAACAACAAATCAGCCCCAGCATTTT,CASSIGPGTTNQPQHF
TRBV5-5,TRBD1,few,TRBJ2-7,TGTGCCAGCAGCCCCGGGACAGGGGGCGTTGCATACGAGCAGTACTTC,CASSPGTGGVAYEQYF
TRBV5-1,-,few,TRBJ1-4,TGCGCCAGCAGTTTCAGCCGAACTAATGAAAAACTGTTTTTT,CASSFSRTNEKLFF
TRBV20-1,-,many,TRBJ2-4,TGCAGTGGCCCAGTTGGCGGGGCCGCCAAAAACATTCAGTACTTC,CSGPVGGAAKNIQYF
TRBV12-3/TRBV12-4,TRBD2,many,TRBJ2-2,TGTGCCAGCACCCTAGCGGGACCCACCGGGGAGCTGTTTTTT,CASTLAGPTGELFF
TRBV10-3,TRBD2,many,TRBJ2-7,TGTGCCATCAGTGACCTAGCGGGCCGCTACGAGCAGTACTTC,CAISDLAGRYEQYF
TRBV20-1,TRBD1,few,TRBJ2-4,TGCAGTGCTAGAGATCACCAGGGGGCGGCCAAAAACATTCAGTACTTC,CSARDHQGAAKNIQYF
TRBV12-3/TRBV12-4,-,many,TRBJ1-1,TGTGCCAGCAGCCCTACAGGGCGGGGGGGAGAAGCTTTCTTT,CASSPTGRGGEAFF
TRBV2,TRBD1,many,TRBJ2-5,TGTGCCAGCAGGACAGGGGGGTTTGAGACCCAGTACTTC,CASRTGGFETQYF